This T cell receptor (beta chain) derives from a study of T cell changes during pregnancy in multiple sclerosis. The protocol was immunoSEQ multiplex PCR, while the TCRdb copy is restricted to in-frame clones and leaves out a portion. The data contain 72,000 or so clones, 93% of them seen just once; the ten biggest clones take up 2.5% to 3%. The CDR3 runs 16 residues. Germline V CDR1 and CDR2: MNHEY, SMNVEV (reference sequence). After removal of 3 bases from V and 4 bases from J, the junction contained 3 bases not matched to a gene. The material sequenced was peripheral blood, taken in the second trimester of pregnancy. This receptor was identified in a female donor with multiple sclerosis, enrolled in a pregnancy study. V is TRBV27 and J is TRBJ2-1; 13 nucleotides line up with TRBD2. As DNA, the CDR3 is TGTGCCAGCAGTTTGACTAGCGGGGGGAGTTACAATGAGCAGTTCTTC. Amino acid sequence: CASSLTSGGSYNEQFF.